A selection of T cell receptor beta chains follows, all from one sample in a study of blood T cell repertoires in COVID-19. This table comes from immunoSEQ multiplex PCR, and its TCRdb copy is limited to in-frame clones, with some not included. The sample lists some 170,000 clones, about 85% occurring once. Sequenced material: PBMCs or T cells enriched from blood (not recorded which). The receptor set was obtained from a man between 35 and 55 years old who had recovered from COVID-19. The conserved cysteine and the conserved F or W are not part of the CDR3 here. Fields, in order: V gene, J gene, CDR3 protein.

TRBV12-5	TRBJ2-1	ASGLGTSGTYNEQF
TRBV28	TRBJ1-3	ASSTNWDRGELYSGNTIY
TRBV2	TRBJ1-3	AIRTPMGDNSGNTIY
TRBV12-3/TRBV12-4	TRBJ1-2	ASSLPGSYGYT
TRBV3-1/TRBV3-2	TRBJ1-6	ASSQGAGNSPLH
TRBV5-1	TRBJ2-1	ASSFDRGYYNEQF
TRBV29-1	TRBJ2-2	SIWTSGNTGELF
TRBV25-1	TRBJ2-7	ASSLGQTLSYEQY
TRBV7-9	TRBJ1-3	ASSLDGRGGNTIY
TRBV29-1	TRBJ1-1	SVSGGKGTEAF
TRBV27	TRBJ1-6	ASGDGGSYNSPLH
TRBV7-6	TRBJ2-2	ASGGLGLGTGELF
TRBV2	TRBJ2-7	ASSDPGQGARYEQY
TRBV29-1	TRBJ1-3	SVGTEGNTIY
TRBV29-1	TRBJ1-4	SVVSNEKLF
TRBV16	TRBJ1-1	ASSQSDRGYSEAF
TRBV5-6	TRBJ1-6	ASSSRGSPLH
TRBV14	TRBJ2-5	ASSQAGTGLTETQY
TRBV18	TRBJ1-2	ASSPTLDRDYGYT
TRBV28	TRBJ2-7	ASRQTGNSYEQY
TRBV3-1/TRBV3-2	TRBJ2-3	ASSQVGAGTDTQY
TRBV7-3	TRBJ2-2	ASSLQGASTGELF
TRBV6-1	TRBJ2-3	ASSEIGGPTDTQY
TRBV6-5	TRBJ1-1	ASSYSSPPYTEAF
TRBV7-9	TRBJ2-3	ASSFLAASTDTQY
TRBV28	TRBJ2-5	ASRTSGSVETQY
TRBV7-2	TRBJ1-5	ASSEQGHSNQPQH
TRBV6-6	TRBJ1-2	ASSYGQGVGT
TRBV15	TRBJ2-7	ATSRALSGDSYEQY
TRBV4-1	TRBJ2-1	ASSQASSGTYNEQF
TRBV7-6	TRBJ2-1	ASSAPRGRESYNEQF
TRBV28	TRBJ1-1	ASSSPGGFTEAF
TRBV18	TRBJ2-7	ASSPRRDSYEQY
TRBV6-5	TRBJ1-4	ASSYKDREKLF
TRBV5-5	TRBJ1-2	ASSRGQGDGYT
TRBV4-1	TRBJ2-5	ASSQEIGGPKETQY
TRBV4-1	TRBJ2-1	ASSQVAGDVSDEQF
TRBV11-1	TRBJ2-3	ASSRAGTWGTDTQY
TRBV30	TRBJ1-1	AWSVRGYNTEAF
TRBV11-2	TRBJ1-4	ASSVGQGALEKLF